This T cell receptor beta chain was observed in a study of T cell changes during pregnancy in multiple sclerosis. The CDR3 consists of 16 residues. Method: immunoSEQ multiplex PCR; TCRdb's copy keeps in-frame clones and lacks some. The sample carries tens of thousands of clones, 96% recorded once. This chain connects TRBV21-1 to TRBJ2-1; the DNA was not compared with TRBD2, the D call given in the table. TRBV21-1 is assigned pseudogene status. Sequencing used CD8+ T cells from peripheral blood mononuclear cells, obtained after pregnancy. This TCR was recovered from a female donor with multiple sclerosis, enrolled in a pregnancy study. The CDR3 region is CASSRPGLAYYNEQFF. The CDR3 DNA reads TGTGCCAGCAGCCGACCGGGACTAGCGTACTACAATGAGCAGTTCTTC.